Given below is one T cell receptor beta chain in context. Its antigen remains undetermined. No clone much larger than this one lies a single base away; base qualities are absent. This entry is derived from a study of cytomegalovirus exposure and HLA in healthy donors (TCRdb year 2017). In the study overall: According to a later analysis, the 120 validation repertoires were produced on the same platform as the 666 repertoires of the first cohort. The study aimed to test whether signatures of past pathogen exposure could be identified by cataloging public T cell receptors. A separate validation cohort of 90 to 150 different subjects was used in addition to the 666-subject first cohort. To predict cytomegalovirus infection status, the study combined high-throughput TCR immunosequencing, statistical association of individual TCRs with disease status, and machine learning.

The library was prepared using the immunoSEQ multiplex PCR assay. In the source study's methods: To diagnose cytomegalovirus status from the catalog of TCR beta chain sequences, a statistical classification framework was built. TCRdb mirrors the immuneACCESS table, restricted to in-frame sequences. Some clones are absent from its copies; in checked studies, under half trace to an unresolved V gene, and the reason for the others is unknown. V, J and clone size were drawn from that table, and D and trimming were deduced from the DNA. Recorded for this sample are about 200,000 clones; around four fifths of them occurred a single time. Of the sample, around 5.5% falls within the top ten clones. Separate from the approximately 670-subject first cohort, the validation cohort of about 130 subjects was the group to which the donors belonged. What the study reported, not specific to this receptor: In a later analysis, TCRs clustered in the first cohort were found to also tend to co-occur in the approximately 120 validation repertoires, with 90% to 95% of cluster scores above 0. The classifier was reported to diagnose cytomegalovirus status with high specificity and sensitivity in both the original and validation cohorts. The authors suggested that the approach could potentially be generalized to other disease states and immunological phenotypes. The study gave a list of some 150 TCR beta chains associated with cytomegalovirus. Most TCR sequences were observed very rarely across donors, whereas some public TCRs were present in many individuals. All 120 or so repertoires were used to score co-occurrence in the validation cohort in a later analysis, because that analysis had no HLA typing for the cohort. A few of the identified cytomegalovirus-associated TCR beta chains were confirmed in vitro to be specific for cytomegalovirus antigens.

As encoded in the germline V gene, CDR1 is SNHLY while CDR2 is FYNNEI. There are 13 amino acids in the CDR3, from cysteine to phenylalanine inclusive. The sequence is cut down to CDR3 DNA, 39 bases in frame from base 1. Germline trimming amounts to 4 bases on V and 10 bases on J, with 7 as the count of junction bases outside the gene matches. Sequencing used PBMCs. This chain joins TRBV2 to TRBJ2-1, with TRBD1 matching 7 junction bases. The sequence derives from a woman aged 18-29 years in good health and CMV-seronegative. The CDR3 protein: CASSAMTGSEQFF. The DNA is as follows: TGTGCCAGCAGTGCGATGACAGGGTCCGAGCAGTTCTTC.